This TCR beta chain was captured by sequencing in a study of T-cell reconstitution after alpha-beta-depleted transplantation in children (dated by TCRdb to the mid-2010s). Concerning the study at large: The study quantitatively tracked T-cell immune reconstitution after TCRalphabeta/CD19-depleted allogeneic hematopoietic cell transplantation in children using TCR repertoire profiling.

About this clonotype itself: Its antigen remains undetermined. Nothing much larger sits one base from this clone, and base qualities are not available.

Library preparation was by PCR. Sequencer: Illumina HiSeq 2500. To normalize quantification of the TCRbeta repertoire, the TCR libraries were built with molecular barcoding that relied on unique molecular identifiers. TCRdb reprocessing: public reads trimmed at Q25 with fastp, clones called with MiXCR, in-frame beta chains kept. Entries are consolidated by CDR3 protein sequence, retaining the most common genes and DNA. The sample table shows around 400,000 distinct CDR3 sequences, and roughly 22% are seen once. 3% to 4% of the sample rests with the top ten. The germline V gene (reference sequence) provides CDR1 MNHEY and CDR2 SMNVEV. From cysteine to phenylalanine, the CDR3 is 14 amino acids long. The retained sequence is limited to the CDR3, 42 bases, with the frame set at the first base. Deletion took 4 bases off V and 7 bases off J, with a span of 14 bases between the germline ends.

The chain joins TRBV27 to TRBJ2-1, with the D gene not clear enough to name. This TCR was recovered from a human donor who donated a stem cell graft to a child with acute myeloid leukemia. The sample was PBMCs from the stem cell graft donor, taken from the stem cell graft. The DNA sequence is given as TGTGCCAGCAGTTCGAGCGACCTGGTGAATGAGCAGTTCTTC. Its amino acids are CASSSSDLVNEQFF.